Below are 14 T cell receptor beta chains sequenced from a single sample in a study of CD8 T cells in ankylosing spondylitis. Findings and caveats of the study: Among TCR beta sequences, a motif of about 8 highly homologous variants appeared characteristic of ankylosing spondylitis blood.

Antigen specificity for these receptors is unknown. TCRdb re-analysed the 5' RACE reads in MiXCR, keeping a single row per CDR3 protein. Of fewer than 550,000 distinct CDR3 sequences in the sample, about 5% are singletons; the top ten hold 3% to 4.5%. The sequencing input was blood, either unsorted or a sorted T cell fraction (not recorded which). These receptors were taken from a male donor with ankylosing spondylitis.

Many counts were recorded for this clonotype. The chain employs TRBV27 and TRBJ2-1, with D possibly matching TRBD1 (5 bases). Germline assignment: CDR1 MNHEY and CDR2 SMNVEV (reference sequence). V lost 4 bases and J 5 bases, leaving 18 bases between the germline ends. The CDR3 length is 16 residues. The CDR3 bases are TGTGCCAGCAGTTCCCGACAGCCCCCTCGGAACAATGAGCAGTTCTTC. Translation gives CASSSRQPPRNNEQFF.

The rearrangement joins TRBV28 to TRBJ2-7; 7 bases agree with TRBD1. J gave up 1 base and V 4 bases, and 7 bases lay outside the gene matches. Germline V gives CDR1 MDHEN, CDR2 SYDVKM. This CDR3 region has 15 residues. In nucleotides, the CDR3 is TGTGCCAGCAGTTCCCCCGGGACAGCGTCCTACGAGCAGTACTTC. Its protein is CASSSPGTASYEQYF.

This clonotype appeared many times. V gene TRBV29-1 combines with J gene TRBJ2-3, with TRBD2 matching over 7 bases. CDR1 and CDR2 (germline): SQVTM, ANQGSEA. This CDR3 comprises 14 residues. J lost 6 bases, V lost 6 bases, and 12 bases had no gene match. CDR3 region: CSVTTSVARDTQYF. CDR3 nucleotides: TGCAGCGTCACAACTAGCGTCGCAAGGGATACGCAGTATTTT.

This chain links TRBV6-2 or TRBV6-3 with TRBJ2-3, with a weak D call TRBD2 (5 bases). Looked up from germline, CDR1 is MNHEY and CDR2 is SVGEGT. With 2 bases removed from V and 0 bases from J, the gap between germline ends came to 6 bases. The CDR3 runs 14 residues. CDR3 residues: CASSYGRSTDTQYF. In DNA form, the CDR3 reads TGTGCCAGCAGTTACGGGAGAAGCACAGATACGCAGTATTTT.

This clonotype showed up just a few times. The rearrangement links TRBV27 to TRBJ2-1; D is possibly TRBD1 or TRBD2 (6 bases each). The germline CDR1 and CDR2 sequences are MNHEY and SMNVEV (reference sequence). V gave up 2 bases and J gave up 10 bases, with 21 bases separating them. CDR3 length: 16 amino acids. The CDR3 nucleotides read TGTGCCAGCAGTTTAATACGGGGGACAACGGGGAGGGAGCAGTTCTTC. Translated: CASSLIRGTTGREQFF.

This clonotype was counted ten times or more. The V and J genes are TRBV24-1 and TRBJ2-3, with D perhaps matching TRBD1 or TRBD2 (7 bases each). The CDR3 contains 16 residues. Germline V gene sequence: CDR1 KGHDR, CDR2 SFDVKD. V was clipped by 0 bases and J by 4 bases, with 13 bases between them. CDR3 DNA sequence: TGTGCCACCAGTGATTTGATGGGAGGGGGCGCAGATACGCAGTATTTT. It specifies CATSDLMGGGADTQYF.

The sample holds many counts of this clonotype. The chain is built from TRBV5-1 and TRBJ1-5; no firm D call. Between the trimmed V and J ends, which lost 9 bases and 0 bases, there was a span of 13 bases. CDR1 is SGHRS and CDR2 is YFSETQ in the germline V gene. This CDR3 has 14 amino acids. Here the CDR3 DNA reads TGCGCCACCGGCCCGTATGATAGCAATCAGCCCCAGCATTTT. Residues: CATGPYDSNQPQHF.

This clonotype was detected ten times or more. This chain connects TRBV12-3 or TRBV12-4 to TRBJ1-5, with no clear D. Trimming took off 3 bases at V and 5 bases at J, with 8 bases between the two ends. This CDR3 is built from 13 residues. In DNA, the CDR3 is TGTGCCAGCAGTTTGGGTACGGATCAGCCCCAGCATTTT. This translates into CASSLGTDQPQHF.

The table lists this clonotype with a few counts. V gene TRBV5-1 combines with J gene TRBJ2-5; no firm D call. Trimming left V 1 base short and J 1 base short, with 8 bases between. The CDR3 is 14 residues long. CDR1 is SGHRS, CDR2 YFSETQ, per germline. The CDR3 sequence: CASSLQRPQETQYF. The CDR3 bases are TGCGCCAGCAGCTTGCAACGACCCCAAGAGACCCAGTACTTC.

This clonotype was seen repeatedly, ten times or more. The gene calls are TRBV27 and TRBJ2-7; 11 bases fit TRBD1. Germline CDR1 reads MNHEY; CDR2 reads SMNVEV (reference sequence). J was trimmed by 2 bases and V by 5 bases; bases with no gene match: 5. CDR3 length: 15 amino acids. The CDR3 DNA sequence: TGTGCCAGCAGTCCCAGGGACAGGGGGACCTACGAGCAGTACTTC. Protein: CASSPRDRGTYEQYF.

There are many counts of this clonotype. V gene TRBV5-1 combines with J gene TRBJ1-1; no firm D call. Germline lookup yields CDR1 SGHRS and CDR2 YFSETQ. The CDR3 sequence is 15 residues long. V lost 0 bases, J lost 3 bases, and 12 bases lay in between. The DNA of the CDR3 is TGCGCCAGCAGCTTGGATGTGGGAGGGTACACTGAAGCTTTCTTT. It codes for CASSLDVGGYTEAFF.

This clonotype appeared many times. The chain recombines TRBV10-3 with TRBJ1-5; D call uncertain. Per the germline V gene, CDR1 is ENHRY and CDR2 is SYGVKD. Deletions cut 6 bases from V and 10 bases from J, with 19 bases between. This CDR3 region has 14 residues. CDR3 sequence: CAISATSPSVPQHF. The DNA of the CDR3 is TGTGCCATCAGCGCAACCTCTCCATCCGTTCCCCAGCATTTT.

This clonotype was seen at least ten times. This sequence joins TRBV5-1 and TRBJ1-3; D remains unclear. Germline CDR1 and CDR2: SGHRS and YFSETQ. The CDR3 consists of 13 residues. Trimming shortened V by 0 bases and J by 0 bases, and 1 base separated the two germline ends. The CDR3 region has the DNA TGCGCCAGCAGCTTGGGCTCTGGAAACACCATATATTTT. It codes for CASSLGSGNTIYF.

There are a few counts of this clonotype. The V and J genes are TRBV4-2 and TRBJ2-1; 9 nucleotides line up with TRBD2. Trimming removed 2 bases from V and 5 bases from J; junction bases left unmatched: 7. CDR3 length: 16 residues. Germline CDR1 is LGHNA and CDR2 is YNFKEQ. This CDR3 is CASSQLPSGIDNEQFF. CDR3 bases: TGTGCCAGCAGCCAACTCCCTAGCGGGATTGACAATGAGCAGTTCTTC.